One and the same sample provided the 15 T cell receptor beta chains below, sequenced in a study of cytomegalovirus exposure and HLA in healthy donors. PCR involved 60 Vbeta and 13 Jbeta primers. The repertoire was sequenced with immunoSEQ multiplex PCR; TCRdb's copy has only in-frame clones and lacks some. The sample lists 81,000 or so clones; 65% to 75% were seen once. Sequencing used PBMCs. The receptors stem from a man aged 55 to 69 in good health and CMV-seronegative.

The chain uses TRBV5-6 and TRBJ1-2, with D possibly TRBD1 on 6 matching bases. V lost 3 bases to trimming and J lost 6 bases, with 15 bases between them. CDR1 is SGHDT and CDR2 is YYEEEE in the germline V gene. The CDR3 extends over 14 amino acids. The CDR3 is CASSSLLTGNGYTF. The CDR3 region has the DNA TGTGCCAGCAGCTCCCTCCTGACAGGCAATGGCTACACCTTC. The full variable domain, rest sourced from reference TRBV5-6 and TRBJ1-2, is DAGVTQSPTHLIKTRGQQVTLRCSPKSGHDTVSWYQQALGQGPQFIFQYYEEEERQRGNFPDRFSGHQFPNYSSELNVNALLLGDSALYLCASSSLLTGNGYTFGSGTRLTVV.

This chain connects TRBV5-6 to TRBJ2-7; D is ambiguous. CDR3 length: 13 amino acids. In germline, CDR1 is SGHDT, CDR2 YYEEEE. V was trimmed by 4 bases and J by 4 bases, leaving 12 bases between them. The CDR3, as DNA: TGTGCCAGCAGCCACCCGAACGAGTACGAGCAGTACTTC. This sequence encodes CASSHPNEYEQYF.

The chain uses TRBV6-1 and TRBJ2-1, with D perhaps TRBD2 (6 bases). V lost 4 bases and J lost 6, with 13 bases in between. This CDR3 contains 14 residues. The V gene's germline CDR1 is MNHNS and CDR2 SASEGT. The CDR3 region is CASSAIGSSNEQFF. The DNA of the CDR3 is TGTGCCAGCAGTGCAATCGGGAGCTCCAATGAGCAGTTCTTC.

On this clone: The junction does not match germline at one end; this may be a read error. The chain uses TRBV7-9 and TRBJ2-1; 7 nucleotides agree with TRBD2. This CDR3 region has 12 residues. In germline, CDR1 is SEHNR, CDR2 FQNEAQ (reference sequence). The CDR3 loop reads CSSRETSYEQFF. CDR3 sequence (DNA): TGTTCCAGCAGGGAGACTAGCTATGAGCAGTTCTTC.

The V call is TRBV5-1, the J call TRBJ2-5, with D tentatively TRBD1 (5 bases). The J call is doubtful: the DNA matches TRBJ2-7 better. Germline V gene data show CDR1 as SGHRS and CDR2 as YFSETQ. The CDR3 extends over 14 amino acids. The CDR3 DNA follows: TGCGCCAGCAGCCCGAGGACCCAGGGCTACGAGCAGTACTTC. This codes for CASSPRTQGYEQYF.

This sequence joins TRBV18 and TRBJ2-5; 7 bases agree with TRBD1. The J call may be in error: the DNA end matches TRBJ2-7 better. Germline loops: CDR1 KGHSH, CDR2 LQKENI. CDR3 length: 16 amino acids. The CDR3 sequence is CASSPQDRPSSYEQYF. CDR3 nucleotides: TGTGCCAGCTCACCACAGGACAGGCCGAGCTCCTACGAGCAGTACTTC.

This clone was recorded a few times. The chain links TRBV19 to TRBJ1-5, with a tentative D call TRBD1 (5 bases). Trimming removed 4 bases at V and 5 bases at J, with 6 bases between. The CDR3 totals 12 residues. Per the germline V gene, CDR1 is LNHDA and CDR2 is SQIVND (reference sequence). CDR3 residues: CASSRTYQPQHF. The CDR3 DNA reads as TGTGCCAGTAGTAGGACATATCAGCCCCAGCATTTT.

This clone came up once. The J gene is TRBJ2-7, the V gene TRBV19; D gene uncertain. Germline V lookup: CDR1 LNHDA, CDR2 SQIVND (reference sequence). The CDR3 is made up of 11 amino acids. The V and J ends lost 8 bases and 0 bases respectively, with 5 bases between them. The DNA of the CDR3 is TGTGCCAGTGTAGTCTCCTACGAGCAGTACTTC. This sequence encodes CASVVSYEQYF.

With respect to this clone: A read error may produce the germline difference seen at one junction end. The chain recombines TRBV7-7 with TRBJ2-2; possible D gene TRBD2, 6 bases. This CDR3 spans 15 amino acids. Germline assignment: CDR1 SSHAT and CDR2 FNYEAQ (reference sequence). The CDR3 reads CASSLNGGNTGELFF. In nucleotides, the CDR3 is TGTGCTAGCAGCTTAAACGGGGGGAACACCGGGGAGCTGTTTTTT. The full variable domain, in which reference TRBV7-7 and TRBJ2-2 provide the parts outside the CDR3, is GAGVSQSPRYKVTKRGQDVTLRCDPISSHATLYWYQQALGQGPEFLTYFNYEAQPDKSGLPSDRFSAERPEGSISTLTIQRTEQRDSAMYRCASSLNGGNTGELFFGEGSRLTVL.

This clone has more than one count but fewer than ten. The chain has TRBV6-5 and TRBJ1-5; a possible D gene is TRBD1 (5 bases). CDR3 size: 15 residues. V shed 6 bases and J shed 2 bases, with 14 bases lying between them. Looked up from germline, CDR1 is MNHEY and CDR2 is SVGAGI. DNA for the CDR3: TGTGCCAGCAGCTGGGGCGGGGAGGGCAATCAGCCCCAGCATTTT. This gives the protein CASSWGGEGNQPQHF.

The genes are TRBV5-1 and TRBJ2-7, with D perhaps matching TRBD2 (6 bases). This CDR3 contains 15 residues. Germline-derived CDR1 and CDR2 are SGHRS and YFSETQ. The V and J ends lost 4 bases and 0 bases respectively, with 14 bases between them. The CDR3 sequence: CASSPIAGPSYEQYF. The CDR3 nucleotides are TGCGCCAGCAGCCCGATTGCGGGGCCCTCCTACGAGCAGTACTTC.

The chain combines TRBV27 with TRBJ1-5; D not certain. Germline V gene sequence: CDR1 MNHEY, CDR2 SMNVEV (reference sequence). The CDR3 is made up of 13 amino acids. Trimming stripped 6 bases from V and 6 bases from J, with 12 bases between. This CDR3 reads CASSNSQVQPQHF. In DNA form, the CDR3 reads TGTGCCAGCAGCAATTCTCAGGTTCAGCCCCAGCATTTT.

The gene calls are TRBV11-2 and TRBJ2-2, with TRBD1 matching 9 bases. Germline CDR1 is SGHAT and CDR2 is FQNNGV. The V and J ends lost 2 bases and 4 bases, in that order; junction bases with no gene match: 8. The CDR3 contains 17 residues. The CDR3 sequence is CASSLRTGAGATGELFF. As DNA, the CDR3 is TGTGCCAGCAGCTTAAGGACAGGGGCTGGGGCCACCGGGGAGCTGTTTTTT.

This clone was counted between two and nine times. CDR3 DNA: TGTGCCAGCTTTAGCGGGGGGTCATACAATGAGCAGTTCTTC. Translation gives CASFSGGSYNEQFF. This rearrangement joins TRBV19 to TRBJ2-1, with TRBD2 identical over 10 bases. From germline, CDR1 is LNHDA and CDR2 SQIVND (reference sequence). V lost 9 bases and J lost 4; bases outside the gene matches: 6. The CDR3 loop spans 14 amino acids.

The chain couples TRBV9 to TRBJ2-1; tentative D call: TRBD2 (5 bases). The germline V gene has CDR1 SGDLS and CDR2 YYNGEE. The CDR3 is 18 amino acids. V was trimmed by 0 bases and J by 5 bases, leaving 21 bases between them. CDR3 DNA sequence: TGTGCCAGCAGCGTAGGGATAGCGCCTAACCTGAAGGACAATGAGCAGTTCTTC. Protein product: CASSVGIAPNLKDNEQFF. The full variable domain, completed using reference TRBV9 and TRBJ2-1, is DSGVTQTPKHLITATGQRVTLRCSPRSGDLSVYWYQQSLDQGLQFLIQYYNGEERAKGNILERFSAQQFPDLHSELNLSSLELGDSALYFCASSVGIAPNLKDNEQFFGPGTRLTVL.